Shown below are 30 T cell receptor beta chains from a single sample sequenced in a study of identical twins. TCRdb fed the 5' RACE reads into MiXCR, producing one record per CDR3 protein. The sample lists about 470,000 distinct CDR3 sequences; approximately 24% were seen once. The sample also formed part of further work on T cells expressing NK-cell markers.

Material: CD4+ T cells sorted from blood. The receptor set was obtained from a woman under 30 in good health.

The DNA for the CDR3 is TGTGCCAGCAGCTATACAGGGGGCGCTGGCAAAAACATTCAGTACTTC. Residues: CASSYTGGAGKNIQYF. The V and J genes are TRBV7-2 and TRBJ2-4; 9 bases line up with TRBD1. This CDR3 has 16 residues. Losses at the gene ends were 4 bases for V and 3 bases for J; bases not matched to a gene: 7. Per germline, CDR1 SGHTA and CDR2 FQGNSA. Filled out from reference TRBV7-2 and TRBJ2-4, the complete variable domain reads GAGVSQSPSNKVTEKGKDVELRCDPISGHTALYWYRQSLGQGLEFLIYFQGNSAPDKSGLPSDRFSAERTGGSVSTLTIQRTQQEDSAVYLCASSYTGGAGKNIQYFGAGTRLSVL.

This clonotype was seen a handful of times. This CDR3 reads CASSLERGFPYIYEQYF. In DNA form, the CDR3 reads TGTGCCAGCAGCTTGGAGAGGGGATTCCCCTACATCTACGAGCAGTACTTC. The J gene is TRBJ2-7, the V gene TRBV11-3; D is perhaps TRBD1 or TRBD2 (5 bases each). From germline, CDR1 is SGHNT and CDR2 YENEEA. The CDR3 has 17 amino acids. The germline V and J ends were trimmed by 3 bases and 3 bases, with 21 bases remaining between them.

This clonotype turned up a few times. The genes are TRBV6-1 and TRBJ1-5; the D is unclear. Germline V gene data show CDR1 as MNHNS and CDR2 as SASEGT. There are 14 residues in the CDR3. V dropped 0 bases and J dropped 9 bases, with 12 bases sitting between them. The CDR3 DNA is TGTGCCAGCAGTGAAGCGCTTCTGAGGTGGCCCCAGCATTTT. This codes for CASSEALLRWPQHF.

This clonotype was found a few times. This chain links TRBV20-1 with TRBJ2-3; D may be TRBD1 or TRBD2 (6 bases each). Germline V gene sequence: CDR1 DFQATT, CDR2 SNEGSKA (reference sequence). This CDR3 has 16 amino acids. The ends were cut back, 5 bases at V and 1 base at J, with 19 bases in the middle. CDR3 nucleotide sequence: TGCAGTGCTGGCCCGCAGGGGCGCGGGGGCACAGATACGCAGTATTTT. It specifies CSAGPQGRGGTDTQYF.

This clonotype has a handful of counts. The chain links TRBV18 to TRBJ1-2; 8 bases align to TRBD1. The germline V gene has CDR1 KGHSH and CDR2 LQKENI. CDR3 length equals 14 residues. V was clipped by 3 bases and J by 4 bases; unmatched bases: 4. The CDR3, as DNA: TGTGCCAGCTCACCGGGGGACAGGAGCTATGGCTACACCTTC. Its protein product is CASSPGDRSYGYTF.

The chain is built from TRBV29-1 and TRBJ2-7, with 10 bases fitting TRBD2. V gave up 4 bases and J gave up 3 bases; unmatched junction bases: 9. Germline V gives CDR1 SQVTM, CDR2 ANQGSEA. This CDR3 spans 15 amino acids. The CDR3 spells CSVGGASGSIYEQYF. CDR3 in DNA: TGCAGCGTTGGGGGCGCTAGCGGGAGTATCTACGAGCAGTACTTC.

In nucleotides, the CDR3 is TGTGCCAGCAGCAATAGCGGGGGGGCCAATGAGCAGTTCTTC. Translating gives CASSNSGGANEQFF. The rearrangement uses TRBV7-3 and TRBJ2-1; 11 bases are a match to TRBD2. V gave up 5 bases and J gave up 6 bases; unmatched junction bases: 3. The CDR3 covers 14 residues. Germline V CDR1 and CDR2: SGHTA, FQGTGA.

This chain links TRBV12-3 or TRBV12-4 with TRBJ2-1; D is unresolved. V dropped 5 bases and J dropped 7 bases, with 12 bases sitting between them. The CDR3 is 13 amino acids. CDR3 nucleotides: TGTGCCAGCAGTCCCCAGGTCCGGAATGAGCAGTTCTTC. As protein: CASSPQVRNEQFF.

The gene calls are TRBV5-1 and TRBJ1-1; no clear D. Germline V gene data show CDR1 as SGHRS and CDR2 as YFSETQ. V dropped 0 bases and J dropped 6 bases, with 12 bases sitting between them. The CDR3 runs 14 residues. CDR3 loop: CASSLELGRSEAFF. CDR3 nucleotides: TGCGCCAGCAGCTTGGAGCTGGGGAGGTCTGAAGCTTTCTTT.

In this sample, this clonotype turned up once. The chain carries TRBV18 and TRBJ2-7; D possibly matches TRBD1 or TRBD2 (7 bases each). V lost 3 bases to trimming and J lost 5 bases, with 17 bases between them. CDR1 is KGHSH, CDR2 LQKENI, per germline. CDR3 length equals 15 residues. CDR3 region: CASSPPGTAGNEQYF. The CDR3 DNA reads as TGTGCCAGCTCACCCCCCGGGACAGCGGGAAACGAGCAGTACTTC.

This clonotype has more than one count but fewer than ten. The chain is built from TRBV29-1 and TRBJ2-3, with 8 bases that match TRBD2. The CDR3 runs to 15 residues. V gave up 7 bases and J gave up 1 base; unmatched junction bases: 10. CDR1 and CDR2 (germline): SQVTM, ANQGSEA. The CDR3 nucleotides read TGCAGCGCCGGGGGGCGGGGGGCCCGCACAGATACGCAGTATTTT. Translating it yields CSAGGRGARTDTQYF.

Here the CDR3 reads CASSLRRAGANVLTF. The CDR3 nucleotides read TGTGCCAGCAGTTTACGAAGGGCTGGGGCCAACGTCCTGACTTTC. The J gene is TRBJ2-6, the V gene TRBV12-3 or TRBV12-4, with D hard to call. The CDR3 sequence is 15 residues long. V lost 2 bases and J lost 2, with 7 bases in between.

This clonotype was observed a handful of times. The CDR3 coding sequence is TGTGCCAGCAGGAGCGGGGCCGCAACTTACGAGCAGTACTTC. Translating it yields CASRSGAATYEQYF. V gene TRBV28 combines with J gene TRBJ2-7; 7 bases line up with TRBD2. CDR3 length equals 14 residues. V was clipped by 6 bases and J by 4 bases; unmatched bases: 9. Germline loops: CDR1 MDHEN, CDR2 SYDVKM.

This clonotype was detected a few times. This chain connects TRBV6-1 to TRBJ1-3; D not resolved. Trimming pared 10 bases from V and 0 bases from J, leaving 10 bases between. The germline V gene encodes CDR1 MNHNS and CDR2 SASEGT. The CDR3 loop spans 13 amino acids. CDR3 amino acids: CATRSPSGNTIYF. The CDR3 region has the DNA TGTGCCACCCGGTCCCCCTCTGGAAACACCATATATTTT.

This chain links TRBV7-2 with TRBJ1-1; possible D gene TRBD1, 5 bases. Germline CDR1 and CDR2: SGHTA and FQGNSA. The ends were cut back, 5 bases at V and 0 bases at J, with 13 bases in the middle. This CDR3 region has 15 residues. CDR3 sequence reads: CASSKWPGMNTEAFF. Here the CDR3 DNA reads TGTGCCAGCAGCAAATGGCCAGGGATGAACACTGAAGCTTTCTTT.

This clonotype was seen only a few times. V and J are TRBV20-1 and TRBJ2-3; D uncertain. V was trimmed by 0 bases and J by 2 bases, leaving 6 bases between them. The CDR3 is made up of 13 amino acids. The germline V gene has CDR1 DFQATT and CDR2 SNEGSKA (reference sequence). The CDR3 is CSARDESTDTQYF. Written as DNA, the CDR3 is TGCAGTGCTAGAGATGAATCCACAGATACGCAGTATTTT.

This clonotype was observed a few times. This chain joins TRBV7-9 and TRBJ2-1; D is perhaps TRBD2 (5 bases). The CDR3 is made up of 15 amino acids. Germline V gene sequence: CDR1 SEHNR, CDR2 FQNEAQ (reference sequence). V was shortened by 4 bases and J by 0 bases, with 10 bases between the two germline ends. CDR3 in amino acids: CASSSRVSSYNEQFF. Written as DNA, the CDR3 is TGTGCCAGCAGCTCGAGGGTAAGCTCCTACAATGAGCAGTTCTTC.

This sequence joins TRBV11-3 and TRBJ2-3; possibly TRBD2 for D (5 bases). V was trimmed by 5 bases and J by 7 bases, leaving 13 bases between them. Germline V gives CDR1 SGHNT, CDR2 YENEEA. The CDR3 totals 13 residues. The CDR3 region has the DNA TGTGCCAGCAGCCGCAACTCCGGGAATACGCAGTATTTT. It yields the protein CASSRNSGNTQYF.

The CDR3 DNA reads as TGTGCCAGCAGTGAGCCCCTAGCGGGAGGCGACGAGCAGTACTTC. This encodes CASSEPLAGGDEQYF. This chain joins TRBV6-2 or TRBV6-3 and TRBJ2-7; 11 bases align to TRBD2. The CDR3 contains 15 residues. V lost 5 bases to trimming and J lost 5 bases; unmatched junction nucleotides: 8. The V gene's germline CDR1 is MNHEY and CDR2 SVGEGT.

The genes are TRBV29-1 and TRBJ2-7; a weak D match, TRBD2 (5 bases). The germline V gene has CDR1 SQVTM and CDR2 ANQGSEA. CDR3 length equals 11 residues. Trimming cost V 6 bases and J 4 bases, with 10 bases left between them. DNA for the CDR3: TGCAGCGTGTCTAGCCAGTACGAGCAGTACTTC. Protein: CSVSSQYEQYF.

The CDR3 loop is CSAIPGTAAGGYTF. The CDR3 region has the DNA TGCAGTGCTATTCCGGGGACCGCTGCGGGAGGCTACACCTTC. The chain joins TRBV20-1 to TRBJ1-2; possibly TRBD1 for D (5 bases). V lost 4 bases, J lost 8 bases, and 20 bases lay in between. Germline values: CDR1 DFQATT, CDR2 SNEGSKA (reference sequence). The CDR3 loop spans 14 amino acids.

This chain's CDR3 is CSAPPGTRGEQYF. The DNA for the CDR3 is TGCAGTGCCCCCCCCGGGACCAGGGGCGAGCAGTACTTC. This chain connects TRBV20-1 to TRBJ2-7; D is perhaps TRBD1 (6 bases). Trimming shortened V by 6 bases and J by 6 bases, and 18 bases separated the two germline ends. Germline CDR1 and CDR2: DFQATT and SNEGSKA (reference sequence). This CDR3 has 13 amino acids.

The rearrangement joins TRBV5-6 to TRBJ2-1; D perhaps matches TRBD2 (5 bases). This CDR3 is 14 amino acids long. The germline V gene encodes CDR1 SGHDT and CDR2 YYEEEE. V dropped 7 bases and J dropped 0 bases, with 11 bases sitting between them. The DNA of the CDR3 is TGTGCCAGCGATAGCGTCGACTCCTACAATGAGCAGTTCTTC. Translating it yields CASDSVDSYNEQFF.

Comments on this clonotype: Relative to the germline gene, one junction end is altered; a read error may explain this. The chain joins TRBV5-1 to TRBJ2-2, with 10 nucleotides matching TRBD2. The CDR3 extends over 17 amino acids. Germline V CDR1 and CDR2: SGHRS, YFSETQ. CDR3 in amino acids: CASRKITSGEFTGELLF. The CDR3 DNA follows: TGCGCCAGCAGAAAGATTACTAGCGGGGAGTTCACCGGGGAGCTGCTTTTT.

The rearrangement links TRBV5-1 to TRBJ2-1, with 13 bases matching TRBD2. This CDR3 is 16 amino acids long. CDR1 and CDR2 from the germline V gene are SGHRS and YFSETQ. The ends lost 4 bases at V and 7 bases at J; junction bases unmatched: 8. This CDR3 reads CASSLGLAGVLNEQFF. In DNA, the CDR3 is TGCGCCAGCAGCCTAGGACTAGCGGGGGTGTTAAATGAGCAGTTCTTC.

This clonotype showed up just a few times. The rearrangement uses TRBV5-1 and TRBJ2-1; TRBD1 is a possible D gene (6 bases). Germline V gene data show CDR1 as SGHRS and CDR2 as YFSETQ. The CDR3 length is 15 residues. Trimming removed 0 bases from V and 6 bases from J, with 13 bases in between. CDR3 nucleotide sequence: TGCGCCAGCAGCTTGGTGGGGGCCTCGGGCAATGAGCAGTTCTTC. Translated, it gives CASSLVGASGNEQFF.

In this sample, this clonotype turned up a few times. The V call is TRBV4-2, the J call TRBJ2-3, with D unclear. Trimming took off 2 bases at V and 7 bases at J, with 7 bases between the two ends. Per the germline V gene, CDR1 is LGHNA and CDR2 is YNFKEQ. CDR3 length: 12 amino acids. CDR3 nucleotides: TGTGCCAGCAGCCAAAGCAGGTATACGCAGTATTTT. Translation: CASSQSRYTQYF.

The DNA for the CDR3 is TGCGCCAGCAGCCTGATCGGAGGTGGGGCCAACGTCCTGACTTTC. Protein product: CASSLIGGGANVLTF. This chain links TRBV5-1 with TRBJ2-6; maybe TRBD2 (5 bases). Trimming removed 4 bases from V and 3 bases from J, with 11 bases in between. Germline lookup yields CDR1 SGHRS and CDR2 YFSETQ. The CDR3 is 15 amino acids.

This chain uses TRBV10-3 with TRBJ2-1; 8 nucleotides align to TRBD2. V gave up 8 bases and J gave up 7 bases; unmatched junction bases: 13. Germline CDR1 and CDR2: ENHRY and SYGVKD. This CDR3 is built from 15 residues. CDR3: CAIGAARGAANEQFF. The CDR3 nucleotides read TGTGCCATCGGGGCTGCGCGGGGGGCGGCTAATGAGCAGTTCTTC.

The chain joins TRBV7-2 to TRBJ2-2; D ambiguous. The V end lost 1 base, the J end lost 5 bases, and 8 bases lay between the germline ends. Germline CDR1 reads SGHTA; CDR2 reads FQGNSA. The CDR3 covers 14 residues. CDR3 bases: TGTGCCAGCAGCTTAGGGTGGGGAACCGGGGAGCTGTTTTTT. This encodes CASSLGWGTGELFF.